This is a list of T cell receptor beta chains from one sample in a study of blood T cell repertoires in COVID-19. Assay used: immunoSEQ multiplex PCR; TCRdb lists only in-frame clones, some missing. The sample has 400,000 to 550,000 clones, nearly 90% seen once. The material sequenced was PBMCs or T cells enriched from blood (not recorded which). These receptors all come from a woman aged 18-29 years with acute COVID-19. The CDR3 runs from the conserved cysteine through the conserved F or W. The order of the fields is D gene, V gene, clone size, J gene, CDR3 protein, CDR3 DNA. The D gene is left open where the match is weak. Not all rows give a size; the values are once, few, many and, for expanded clones, a class.

-	TRBV6-5	-	TRBJ1-2	CASSYSSGMNRYTF	TGTGCCAGCAGTTACTCGTCAGGAATGAATCGCTACACCTTC
-	TRBV5-1	-	TRBJ2-2	CASSLGQPGPGELFF	TGCGCCAGCAGCTTGGGCCAACCGGGTCCCGGGGAGCTGTTTTTT
-	TRBV4-3	-	TRBJ2-5	CASSQGAGYQETQYF	TGCGCCAGCAGCCAAGGTGCGGGGTACCAAGAGACCCAGTACTTC
TRBD1	TRBV19	-	TRBJ1-1	CASSIDSRTGEAFF	TGTGCCAGTAGTATAGATTCCCGGACAGGGGAAGCTTTCTTT
TRBD2	TRBV10-3	-	TRBJ2-3	CAISTGPREGTDTQYF	TGTGCCATCAGTACGGGACCCCGGGAGGGGACAGATACGCAGTATTTT
-	TRBV15	-	TRBJ1-5	CATSRDRGGYQPQHF	TGTGCCACCAGCAGAGATAGGGGGGGCTATCAGCCCCAGCATTTT
-	TRBV11-2	few	TRBJ1-2	CASSTSGFGGYTF	TGTGCCAGCAGTACCTCGGGGTTTGGAGGCTACACCTTC
TRBD1	TRBV6-2/TRBV6-3	-	TRBJ2-7	CASSYSRQLQGRIPYEQYF	TGTGCCAGCAGTTACTCACGACAACTACAGGGGCGGATACCTTACGAGCAGTACTTC
-	TRBV11-2	-	TRBJ2-7	CASSLGNREYSSYEQYF	TGTGCCAGCAGCTTAGGGAACAGGGAGTATTCATCCTACGAGCAGTACTTC
TRBD2	TRBV6-2/TRBV6-3	-	TRBJ2-7	CASSDSGTYEQYF	TGTGCCAGCAGTGATAGCGGGACCTACGAGCAGTACTTC
TRBD2	TRBV6-2/TRBV6-3	-	TRBJ2-1	CASSYSVASGRAPDNEQFF	TGTGCCAGCAGTTACTCAGTGGCTAGCGGGAGGGCCCCGGACAATGAGCAGTTCTTC
-	TRBV2	-	TRBJ1-2	CASSGGSSGYTF	TGTGCCAGCAGTGGAGGGTCCTCTGGCTACACCTTC
TRBD1	TRBV9	once	TRBJ2-7	CASSVFGTGDYEQYF	TGTGCCAGCAGCGTATTCGGGACAGGGGACTACGAGCAGTACTTC
TRBD1	TRBV18	-	TRBJ1-5	CASSRDRAGQPQHF	TGTGCCAGCTCACGGGACAGGGCGGGCCAGCCCCAGCATTTT
TRBD2	TRBV24-1	few	TRBJ2-1	CATSDLQLAGPLNEQFF	TGTGCCACCAGTGATTTGCAACTAGCGGGCCCCCTCAATGAGCAGTTCTTC
TRBD1	TRBV30	few	TRBJ1-2	CAWRQGRWGYTF	TGTGCCTGGAGACAGGGGCGTTGGGGCTACACCTTC
-	TRBV7-8	-	TRBJ1-4	CASSLDQGTNEKLFF	TGTGCCAGCAGCTTAGACCAGGGTACTAATGAAAAACTGTTTTTT
TRBD2	TRBV11-3	once	TRBJ2-3	CASSPTAGGWDTQYF	TGTGCCAGCAGCCCTACAGCGGGAGGATGGGATACGCAGTATTTT
-	TRBV15	few	TRBJ1-4	CATSRVRATNEKLFF	TGTGCCACCAGCAGAGTGCGAGCAACTAATGAAAAACTGTTTTTT
-	TRBV3-1/TRBV3-2	-	TRBJ2-7	CASSQGMGSYEQYF	TGTGCCAGCTCTCAGGGGATGGGCTCCTACGAGCAGTACTTC
TRBD1	TRBV5-4	-	TRBJ2-1	CASRGQGDVNEQFF	TGTGCCAGCAGGGGACAGGGCGATGTCAATGAGCAGTTCTTC
-	TRBV5-6	-	TRBJ1-2	CASTWGGSDYGYTF	TGTGCCAGCACCTGGGGGGGATCGGACTATGGCTACACCTTC